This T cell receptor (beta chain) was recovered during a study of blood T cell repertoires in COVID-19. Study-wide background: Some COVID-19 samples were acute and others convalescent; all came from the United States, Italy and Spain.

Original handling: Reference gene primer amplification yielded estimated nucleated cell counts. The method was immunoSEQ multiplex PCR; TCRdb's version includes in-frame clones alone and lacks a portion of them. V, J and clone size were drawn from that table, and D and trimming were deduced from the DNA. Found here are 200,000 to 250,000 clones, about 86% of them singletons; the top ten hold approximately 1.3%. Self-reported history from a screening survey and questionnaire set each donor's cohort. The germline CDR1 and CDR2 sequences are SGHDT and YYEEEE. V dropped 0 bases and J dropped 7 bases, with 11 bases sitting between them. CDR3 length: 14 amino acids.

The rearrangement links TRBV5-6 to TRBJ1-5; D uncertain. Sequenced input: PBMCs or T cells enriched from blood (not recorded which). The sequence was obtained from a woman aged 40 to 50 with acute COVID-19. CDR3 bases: TGTGCCAGCAGCTTGGCTGGGCTTCAACAGCCCCAGCATTTT. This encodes CASSLAGLQQPQHF. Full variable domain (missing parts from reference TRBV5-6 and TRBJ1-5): DAGVTQSPTHLIKTRGQQVTLRCSPKSGHDTVSWYQQALGQGPQFIFQYYEEEERQRGNFPDRFSGHQFPNYSSELNVNALLLGDSALYLCASSLAGLQQPQHFGDGTRLSIL.